One sample yielded the 14 T cell receptor beta chains listed below, sequenced in a study of T cell responses to AZD1222 COVID-19 vaccine. TCRdb's copy holds only in-frame clones and misses some; the assay was immunoSEQ multiplex PCR. The sample has about 140,000 clones, about 91% seen once. Specimen: peripheral blood, collected 28 days after the second AZD1222 dose. These receptors all come from an adult who received the AZD1222 COVID-19 vaccine.

The chain employs TRBV5-1 and TRBJ2-5; no reliable D call. Trimming shortened V by 2 bases and J by 5 bases, and 10 bases separated the two germline ends. Germline V gene sequence: CDR1 SGHRS, CDR2 YFSETQ. This CDR3 spans 13 amino acids. The CDR3: CASSFHIGETQYF. CDR3 nucleotides: TGCGCCAGCAGCTTTCACATTGGGGAGACCCAGTACTTC.

The chain couples TRBV28 to TRBJ1-1; no definite D call. This CDR3 contains 13 residues. CDR1 is MDHEN and CDR2 is SYDVKM in the germline V gene. The V gene lost 2 bases and the J gene lost 0 bases, with 4 bases spanning the gap. The CDR3 bases are TGTGCCAGCAGTTTAAAGATGAACACTGAAGCTTTCTTT. Protein product: CASSLKMNTEAFF.

V is TRBV28 and J is TRBJ1-5; 9 bases are shared with TRBD1. CDR3 size: 14 residues. CDR1 MDHEN and CDR2 SYDVKM come from the germline V gene. V trimming: 10 bases; J trimming: 4 bases; junction bases outside the gene matches: 8. In DNA, the CDR3 is TGTGCCACCTCTTGGGACAGGGAGAATCAGCCCCAGCATTTT. Translation: CATSWDRENQPQHF.

This chain links TRBV29-1 with TRBJ1-3, with 7 bases fitting TRBD1. CDR1 is SQVTM, CDR2 ANQGSEA, per germline. Trimming at V came to 2 bases and at J to 4 bases, leaving 5 bases not matched to a gene. The CDR3 length is 14 residues. CDR3 sequence reads: CSVETGQIGNTIYF. The DNA for the CDR3 is TGCAGCGTTGAAACGGGACAGATAGGAAACACCATATATTTT.

This clone was seen once. The chain has TRBV5-6 and TRBJ2-3; 13 nucleotides align to TRBD2. V gave up 5 bases and J gave up 2 bases; unmatched junction bases: 5. The CDR3 has 16 residues. The germline V gene has CDR1 SGHDT and CDR2 YYEEEE. CDR3 coding DNA: TGTGCCAGCAGTTTTGGACTAGCGGGAGCCACAGATACGCAGTATTTT. Encoded protein: CASSFGLAGATDTQYF.

The chain couples TRBV6-5 to TRBJ1-1, with TRBD1 matching 8 bases. V lost 6 bases and J lost 11; bases outside the gene matches: 14. The CDR3 extends over 14 amino acids. Germline CDR1 MNHEY, CDR2 SVGAGI. In nucleotides, the CDR3 is TGTGCCAGCAGGCCAGCGGGACAGGTCTTCGATGCTTTCTTT. It yields the protein CASRPAGQVFDAFF.

The chain joins TRBV9 to TRBJ2-7; 14 nucleotides agree with TRBD2. Germline V lookup: CDR1 SGDLS, CDR2 YYNGEE. The CDR3 is 16 residues long. The junction had 4 bases not matched to a gene; V was cut back by 0 bases and J by 5 bases. This CDR3 is CASSVALGLAGDEQYF. The CDR3 coding sequence is TGTGCCAGCAGCGTAGCTCTGGGACTAGCGGGAGACGAGCAGTACTTC.

CDR3 in DNA: TGTGCCAGCAGACCCGACAGACTGGATGAAAAACTGTTTTTT. Encoded protein: CASRPDRLDEKLFF. The chain combines TRBV7-9 with TRBJ1-4; D possibly corresponds to TRBD1 (5 bases). Germline V gene sequence: CDR1 SEHNR, CDR2 FQNEAQ (reference sequence). The CDR3 runs 14 residues. The V gene lost 6 bases and the J gene lost 6 bases, with 14 bases spanning the gap.

The gene calls are TRBV10-3 and TRBJ2-7, with 9 bases identical to TRBD2. Trimming at V came to 0 bases and at J to 4 bases, leaving 7 bases not matched to a gene. Germline CDR1 ENHRY, CDR2 SYGVKD. CDR3 length: 16 residues. CDR3 region: CAISESSGRFTYEQYF. The CDR3 DNA reads as TGTGCCATCAGTGAGTCAAGCGGGAGGTTTACGTACGAGCAGTACTTC.

CDR3 DNA: TGTGCCAGCAGCCAGAGGAAGGGACTACAAGAGACCCAGTACTTC. As protein: CASSQRKGLQETQYF. The rearrangement links TRBV7-2 to TRBJ2-5; the match to TRBD2 covers 7 bases. Looked up from germline, CDR1 is SGHTA and CDR2 is FQGNSA. The CDR3 spans 15 residues. V lost 5 bases and J lost 2; bases outside the gene matches: 8.

The chain joins TRBV29-1 to TRBJ1-3; the D is unclear. The CDR3 sequence is 11 residues long. Germline V CDR1 and CDR2: SQVTM, ANQGSEA. Trimming took off 8 bases at V and 0 bases at J, with 5 bases between the two ends. CDR3 nucleotide sequence: TGCAGCTTAAGCTCTGGAAACACCATATATTTT. This codes for CSLSSGNTIYF.

The rearrangement uses TRBV6-5 and TRBJ1-1; D not certain. CDR3 length equals 15 residues. Trimming removed 0 bases at V and 5 bases at J, with 13 bases between. Germline values: CDR1 MNHEY, CDR2 SVGAGI. This CDR3 reads CASSYSRGRWTEAFF. CDR3 DNA: TGTGCCAGCAGTTACTCGAGAGGGAGGTGGACTGAAGCTTTCTTT.

This clone occurred a few times. The chain is built from TRBV2 and TRBJ2-7; 11 bases are shared with TRBD2. The CDR3 loop spans 14 amino acids. Trimming at V came to 6 bases and at J to 4 bases, leaving 5 bases not matched to a gene. Germline assignment: CDR1 SNHLY and CDR2 FYNNEI. CDR3 sequence (DNA): TGTGCCAGCAGGCTAGCGGGAGGCGGGTACGAGCAGTACTTC. As protein: CASRLAGGGYEQYF.

The genes are TRBV4-1 and TRBJ2-3, with a possible D match to TRBD2 (5 bases). V was clipped by 5 bases and J by 1 base, with 13 bases between them. This CDR3 spans 15 amino acids. Germline-derived CDR1 and CDR2 are MGHRA and YSYEKL. Written as DNA, the CDR3 is TGCGCCAGCAGCGCAAGATCCGGGGGCACAGATACGCAGTATTTT. It codes for CASSARSGGTDTQYF.